One T cell receptor (beta chain) is described in this entry. V shed 4 bases and J shed 0 bases, with 17 bases lying between them. This CDR3 has 16 amino acids. Germline lookup yields CDR1 SGHRS and CDR2 YFSETQ. The data were taken from a study of blood T cell repertoires in COVID-19. The protocol was immunoSEQ multiplex PCR, while the TCRdb copy is restricted to in-frame clones and leaves out a portion. The sample holds some 220,000 clones, 80% to 85% seen once. The receptor comes from a woman aged 55-69 years who had recovered from COVID-19. The V call is TRBV5-1, the J call TRBJ2-7, with D perhaps TRBD2 (6 bases). What was sequenced was peripheral blood. CDR3 nucleotide sequence: TGCGCCAGCAGCCTGGAGGCAGGAGGGTCCTCCTACGAGCAGTACTTC. Translating gives CASSLEAGGSSYEQYF.